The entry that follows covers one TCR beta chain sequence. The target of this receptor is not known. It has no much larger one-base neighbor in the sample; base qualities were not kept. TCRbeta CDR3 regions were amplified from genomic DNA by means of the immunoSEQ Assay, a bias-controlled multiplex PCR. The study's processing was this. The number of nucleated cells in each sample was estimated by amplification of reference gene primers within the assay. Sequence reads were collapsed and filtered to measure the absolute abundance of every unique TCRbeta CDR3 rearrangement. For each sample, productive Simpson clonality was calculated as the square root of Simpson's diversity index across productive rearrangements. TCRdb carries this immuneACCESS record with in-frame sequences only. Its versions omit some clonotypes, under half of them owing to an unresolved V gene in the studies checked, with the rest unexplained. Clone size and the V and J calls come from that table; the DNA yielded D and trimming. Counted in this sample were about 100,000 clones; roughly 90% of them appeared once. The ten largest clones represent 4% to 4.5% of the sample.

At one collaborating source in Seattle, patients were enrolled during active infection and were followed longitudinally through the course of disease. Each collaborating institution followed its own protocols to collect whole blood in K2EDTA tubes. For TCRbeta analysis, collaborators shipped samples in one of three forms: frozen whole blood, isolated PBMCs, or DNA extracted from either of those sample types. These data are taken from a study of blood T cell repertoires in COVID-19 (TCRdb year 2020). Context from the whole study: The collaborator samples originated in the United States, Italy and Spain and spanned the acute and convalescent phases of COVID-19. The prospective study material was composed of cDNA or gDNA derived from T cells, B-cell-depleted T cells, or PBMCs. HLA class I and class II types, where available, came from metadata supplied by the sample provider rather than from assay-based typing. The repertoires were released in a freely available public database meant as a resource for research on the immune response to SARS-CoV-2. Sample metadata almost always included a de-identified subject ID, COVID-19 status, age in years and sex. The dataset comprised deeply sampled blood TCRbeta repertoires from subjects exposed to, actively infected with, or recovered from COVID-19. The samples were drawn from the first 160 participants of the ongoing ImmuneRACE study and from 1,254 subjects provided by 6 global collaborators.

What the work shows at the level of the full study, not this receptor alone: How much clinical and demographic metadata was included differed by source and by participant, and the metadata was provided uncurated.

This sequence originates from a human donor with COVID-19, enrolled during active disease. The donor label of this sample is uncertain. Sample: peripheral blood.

The encoded CDR3 is CASCLLFGRSSDEQFF. The nucleotides are TGTGCCAGTTGCCTGCTTTTCGGGAGGAGCTCGGATGAGCAGTTCTTC. The chain employs TRBV19 and TRBJ2-1; 7 nucleotides in the junction match TRBD2. CDR1 is given as LNHDA and CDR2 as SQIVND, both from the germline V gene (reference sequence). From its cysteine to its phenylalanine, the CDR3 spans 16 amino acids. Only the CDR3 part of the read is kept: 48 bases, read in frame from the first base. The germline V end is reduced by 8 bases and the J end by 8 bases; junction bases left unmatched: 18.